A selection of T cell receptor beta chains follows, all from one sample in a study of T cell repertoires in cytomegalovirus infection. TCRdb redid the calling of the reads with MiXCR, one entry per CDR3 protein. The data show approximately 910,000 distinct CDR3 sequences, roughly 30% seen once. These TCRs are of unknown antigen specificity. Sequenced here: cultured CD8+ T cells from PBMCs, sampled from culture after CMV antigen stimulation. The receptors derive from a human donor in good health (CMV status not recorded). Some clones in this sample may be carry-over from other donors' samples. CDR3s include the opening cysteine and the closing phenylalanine or tryptophan.

v_call,j_call,cdr3_aa
TRBV7-2,TRBJ1-5,CASSFELGTRGNQPQHF
TRBV7-2,TRBJ1-5,CASSLAGGGSNQPQHF
TRBV29-1,TRBJ1-2,CSFYRGGYTF
TRBV18,TRBJ1-5,CASSPGTTSNQPQHF
TRBV7-8,TRBJ1-5,CASSPTHGPGVQPQHF
TRBV6-5,TRBJ1-6,CASSLQGYNSPLHF
TRBV6-2/TRBV6-3,TRBJ2-3,CASRNGGGLVDTQYF
TRBV7-6,TRBJ1-2,CASSSGQYPRNYGYTF
TRBV10-3,TRBJ1-2,CAISEPEVNYGYTF
TRBV2,TRBJ2-2,CAGRDTSTGELFF
TRBV12-3/TRBV12-4,TRBJ2-3,CASSSDPYGRDTQYF
TRBV7-9,TRBJ2-1,CASSLKQEGAYNEQFF
TRBV9,TRBJ1-3,CASRDSRNTIYF
TRBV25-1,TRBJ1-4,CASSDPMGREKLFF
TRBV4-1,TRBJ2-5,CASSPRPAGQLYF
TRBV15,TRBJ1-1,CATSTLGAPNTEAFF
TRBV28,TRBJ1-5,CASSSPQGNQPQHF
TRBV7-2,TRBJ2-5,CASSSLAGGQYETQYF
TRBV4-1,TRBJ2-7,CASSQDRGQVSYEQYF
TRBV7-9,TRBJ1-1,CASTGTGKKGNTEAFF
TRBV6-2/TRBV6-3,TRBJ2-7,CASTAGQLYLTYEQYF
TRBV6-6,TRBJ1-5,CASSYSGQGTGPQHF
TRBV12-3/TRBV12-4,TRBJ1-2,CASSSSSPGQGAGYTF
TRBV5-1,TRBJ2-1,CASSFGGQGSGQFF
TRBV7-6,TRBJ1-5,CASSLIGGSRDQPQHF
TRBV28,TRBJ1-5,CASSFPGARAQHF
TRBV7-8,TRBJ1-2,CASSIPDRGPDGYTF
TRBV6-1,TRBJ1-5,CASKGSVSDYSNQPQHF
TRBV7-8,TRBJ1-1,CASSLGAGIGMNTEAFF
TRBV5-1,TRBJ1-1,CASSSGTGAFF
TRBV12-3/TRBV12-4,TRBJ2-7,CASSLAWGPNSYEQYF
TRBV27,TRBJ1-2,CASSLSSRLLHFYGYTF
TRBV5-4,TRBJ2-3,CASSSGGAATDTQYF
TRBV6-6,TRBJ1-1,CASSYTGGGIGTEAFF
TRBV15,TRBJ2-3,CATSRDRETLSTDTQYF
TRBV4-1,TRBJ2-3,CAKGEQPSTDTQYF
TRBV12-3/TRBV12-4,TRBJ1-4,CASSPWGSTNEKLFF
TRBV4-1,TRBJ2-3,CASSQDPPRGSTDTQYF
TRBV28,TRBJ2-5,CASSFNEPKETQYF
TRBV7-9,TRBJ2-7,CASSSPRTGGSYEQYF
TRBV6-6,TRBJ1-2,CASKRETVPKPTNYGYTF
TRBV20-1,TRBJ1-1,CSAKTSNTEAFF
TRBV3-1,TRBJ2-5,CASSSSPTQYF
TRBV20-1,TRBJ1-2,CSVTGSANYGYTF
TRBV6-1,TRBJ2-1,CASSRGVNNEQFF
TRBV7-9,TRBJ2-7,CASSLADRGKGHEQYF
TRBV2,TRBJ1-5,CASRDGGYGISQPQHF
TRBV6-5,TRBJ2-1,CASSYGQGSYNEQFF
TRBV9,TRBJ2-7,CASSVAGSTEQYF
TRBV15,TRBJ2-3,CATSRDSADTQYF
TRBV6-1,TRBJ1-5,CASSEWGFNQPQHF
TRBV6-6,TRBJ1-5,CASSSTSAQGNQPQHF
TRBV27,TRBJ2-2,CASSLDRGLAGELFF
TRBV12-3/TRBV12-4,TRBJ2-2,CASSWAGRPNVNTGELFF